The next 17 T cell receptor beta chains were all read from a single sample in a study of OX40 agonist ivuxolimab in advanced cancers. TCRdb keeps only in-frame clones here, not all; method: immunoSEQ multiplex PCR. This sample has 25,000 to 35,000 clones, with about 89% found just once. The source material was CD4+ or CD8+ T cells sorted from blood, sampled in a trial of the OX40 agonist ivuxolimab. The receptors originated from an adult with an advanced solid tumor such as melanoma, head and neck, liver or kidney cancer.

The V and J genes are TRBV20-1 and TRBJ2-2, with D tentatively TRBD1 (6 bases). The CDR3 consists of 11 residues. Trimming shortened V by 6 bases and J by 5 bases, and 7 bases separated the two germline ends. Germline assignment: CDR1 DFQATT and CDR2 SNEGSKA (reference sequence). Here the CDR3 DNA reads TGCAGTGCCCAGGGGACCGGGGAGCTGTTTTTT. This gives the protein CSAQGTGELFF.

CDR3 nucleotides: TGTGCCTGGACTCTGATGGGGACAGCAGAAGAGACCCAGTACTTC. Translating it yields CAWTLMGTAEETQYF. This chain joins TRBV30 and TRBJ2-5, with 7 positions matching TRBD1. The trim removed 4 bases at V and 3 bases at J, leaving 11 bases unmatched. CDR1 and CDR2 from the germline V gene are GTSNPN and SVGIG (reference sequence). The CDR3 contains 15 residues.

The rearrangement uses TRBV10-3 and TRBJ2-7, with D uncertain. Germline CDR1 ENHRY, CDR2 SYGVKD. The CDR3 loop spans 14 amino acids. Trimming stripped 9 bases from V and 3 bases from J, with 18 bases between. The DNA for the CDR3 is TGTGCCATTTCTGACTCCTCTCTCCTCTACGAGCAGTACTTC. This sequence encodes CAISDSSLLYEQYF.

This rearrangement joins TRBV27 to TRBJ2-7; TRBD2 aligns across 7 bases. The CDR3 is 15 residues long. Trimming removed 6 bases from V and 2 bases from J; junction bases left unmatched: 10. The V gene's germline CDR1 is MNHEY and CDR2 SMNVEV (reference sequence). CDR3 bases: TGTGCCAGCAGGCCTGGGGCTAGCGGAGCCTACGAGCAGTACTTC. Translation: CASRPGASGAYEQYF.

The chain uses TRBV21-1 and TRBJ2-5; the table's D gene call, TRBD1, was not cross checked with the DNA. TRBV21-1 represents a pseudogene. The CDR3 extends over 16 amino acids. CDR3 sequence (DNA): TGTGCCAGCAGCAAAGTAGGGGTAAAGGGATTAGAGACCCAGTACTTC. Its translation is CASSKVGVKGLETQYF.

The chain couples TRBV19 to TRBJ2-7; D may be TRBD1 or TRBD2 (7 bases each). V shed 6 bases and J shed 3 bases, with 18 bases lying between them. The CDR3 runs to 15 residues. The germline CDR1 and CDR2 sequences are LNHDA and SQIVND (reference sequence). The CDR3 here is CASSTAGGGVYEQYF. CDR3 nucleotide sequence: TGTGCCAGTAGCACCGCAGGGGGAGGGGTCTACGAGCAGTACTTC.

J is TRBJ2-3 and V is TRBV30; TRBD1 matches at 8 bases. Germline CDR1 and CDR2: GTSNPN and SVGIG (reference sequence). The CDR3 covers 13 residues. The trim removed 3 bases at V and 9 bases at J, leaving 8 bases unmatched. CDR3 region: CAWSPGQGSTQYF. Here the CDR3 DNA reads TGTGCCTGGAGCCCCGGACAGGGATCGACGCAGTATTTT.

This rearrangement joins TRBV5-6 to TRBJ2-1; a possible D gene is TRBD1 (6 bases). Germline V gives CDR1 SGHDT, CDR2 YYEEEE. The CDR3 is made up of 13 amino acids. The germline V and J ends were trimmed by 2 bases and 5 bases, with 8 bases remaining between them. The CDR3 loop reads CASSFTGNNEQFF. DNA for the CDR3: TGTGCCAGCAGCTTCACAGGGAACAATGAGCAGTTCTTC.

The CDR3 reads CASSLAGGGTYEQYF. Written as DNA, the CDR3 is TGTGCCAGCAGCTTGGCGGGTGGAGGAACCTACGAGCAGTACTTC. The chain joins TRBV5-8 to TRBJ2-7; maybe TRBD2 (5 bases). Trimming cost V 0 bases and J 2 bases, with 12 bases left between them. The CDR3 consists of 15 residues. Germline lookup yields CDR1 SGHTS and CDR2 YDEGEE.

This chain connects TRBV28 to TRBJ2-3; D may be TRBD1 (7 bases). CDR3 length equals 18 residues. V lost 5 bases to trimming and J lost 0 bases, with 21 bases between them. Looked up from germline, CDR1 is MDHEN and CDR2 is SYDVKM. DNA for the CDR3: TGTGCCAGCAGTAGTCCCCGGCTGACAGGGACTAGCACAGATACGCAGTATTTT. Encoded protein: CASSSPRLTGTSTDTQYF.

This rearrangement joins TRBV4-1 to TRBJ2-1; 8 bases are a match to TRBD2. The CDR3 is 17 amino acids. J lost 2 bases, V lost 3 bases, and 9 bases had no gene match. Germline assignment: CDR1 MGHRA and CDR2 YSYEKL. CDR3 sequence (DNA): TGCGCCAGCAGCCAGGATTCCGGGGGGGCCCCCTACAATGAGCAGTTCTTC. It translates to CASSQDSGGAPYNEQFF.

The chain has TRBV15 and TRBJ1-5; no definite D call. This CDR3 contains 15 residues. Germline CDR1 and CDR2: LNHNV and YYDKDF (reference sequence). Trimming removed 2 bases from V and 2 bases from J, with 10 bases in between. The CDR3 coding sequence is TGTGCCACCAGCAGACCCCTACAAGGCAATCAGCCCCAGCATTTT. Protein: CATSRPLQGNQPQHF.

For this clone: The germline gene is not matched at one end of the junction; a read error may be the cause. The V and J genes are TRBV27 and TRBJ2-5, with D possibly TRBD1 on 5 matching bases. CDR3 length equals 15 residues. Per germline, CDR1 MNHEY and CDR2 SMNVEV (reference sequence). Written as DNA, the CDR3 is TGTGCCACCAGTATAGGCTCAGGGTTCTCGGAGACCCAGTACTTC. Translating it yields CATSIGSGFSETQYF.

The V call is TRBV30, the J call TRBJ2-7; D is perhaps TRBD2 (5 bases). Trimming removed 4 bases from V and 6 bases from J, with 10 bases in between. Germline V gene sequence: CDR1 GTSNPN, CDR2 SVGIG (reference sequence). The CDR3 length is 11 residues. CDR3 sequence reads: CAWNQGLEQYF. In DNA form, the CDR3 reads TGTGCCTGGAACCAAGGACTCGAGCAGTACTTC.

The gene calls are TRBV27 and TRBJ2-7, with D perhaps being TRBD1 or TRBD2 (5 bases each). V lost 5 bases to trimming and J lost 5 bases, with 16 bases between them. Germline-derived CDR1 and CDR2 are MNHEY and SMNVEV (reference sequence). This CDR3 has 14 amino acids. The CDR3 reads CASSLLRGANEQYF. Here the CDR3 DNA reads TGTGCCAGCAGTCTTTTAAGGGGAGCGAACGAGCAGTACTTC.

The chain joins TRBV18 to TRBJ2-1, with TRBD2 matching 9 bases. Trimming took 0 bases from V and 6 from J; bases not matched to a gene: 9. The CDR3 totals 17 residues. Per germline, CDR1 KGHSH and CDR2 LQKENI. CDR3: CASSPPPWREGINEQFF. The DNA for the CDR3 is TGTGCCAGCTCACCACCCCCCTGGCGGGAGGGCATCAATGAGCAGTTCTTC. The full variable domain, with the rest looked up from reference TRBV18 and TRBJ2-1, is NAGVMQNPRHLVRRRGQEARLRCSPMKGHSHVYWYRQLPEEGLKFMVYLQKENIIDESGMPKERFSAEFPKEGPSILRIQQVVRGDSAAYFCASSPPPWREGINEQFFGPGTRLTVL.

V gene TRBV27 combines with J gene TRBJ2-1; 8 bases are a match to TRBD2. Per germline, CDR1 MNHEY and CDR2 SMNVEV (reference sequence). V was pared by 4 bases and J by 6 bases, with 5 bases of the junction left unmatched. This CDR3 has 14 amino acids. CDR3 in DNA: TGTGCCAGCAGTTCCCAAACTAGCGGCAATGAGCAGTTCTTC. Translation: CASSSQTSGNEQFF.